The rows below give T cell receptor beta chains drawn from one sample of a study of cytomegalovirus exposure and HLA in healthy donors. The repertoire was sequenced with immunoSEQ multiplex PCR; TCRdb's copy has only in-frame clones and lacks some. The sample lists 150,000 to 200,000 clones, 70% to 90% occurring once. Material for sequencing was PBMCs. The receptors were sampled from a woman aged 18-29 years in good health and CMV-seropositive. The CDR3 runs from the conserved cysteine through the conserved F or W. D genes are given only for firm matches. Expanded clones get a size class; other rows say once, few or many, or leave the size out.

>few|TRBV6-5|TRBJ1-6|TRBD1
TGTGCCAGCAGTTACTCGATACAGGGGGCTTCACCCCTCCACTTT
CASSYSIQGASPLHF
>.|TRBV11-2|TRBJ2-1|TRBD2
TGTGCCAGCAGCTTAGACCATGGGACTAGCGGGGGGGGGATCTTC
CASSLDHGTSGGGIF
>.|TRBV19|TRBJ1-2|.
TGTGCCAGTAGTCCCCGGAGGCCCCCCGGCCGCTATGGCTACACCTTC
CASSPRRPPGRYGYTF
>few|TRBV6-1|TRBJ1-1|.
TGTGCCAGCAGTGAAAGACTAATCACTGAAGCTTTCTTT
CASSERLITEAFF
>.|TRBV6-6|TRBJ1-1|.
TGTGCCAGCAGTTACGGGGGGAGGGGTAACACTGAAGCTTTCTTT
CASSYGGRGNTEAFF
>.|TRBV30|TRBJ2-3|.
TGTGCCTGGAGTCAGGGGCCTAGCACAGATACGCAGTATTTT
CAWSQGPSTDTQYF
>.|TRBV7-2|TRBJ2-2|.
TGTGCCAGCAGCCTCCCCGGGGAGCTGTTTTTT
CASSLPGELFF
>.|TRBV7-3|TRBJ2-1|.
TGTGCCAGCAGCTTGTCCGTGGGAGTTTCGGGGAATGAGCAGTTCTTC
CASSLSVGVSGNEQFF
>once|TRBV11-2|TRBJ2-5|.
TGTGCCAGCAGCTTAGATATCGGGAACCAGTACTTC
CASSLDIGNQYF
>.|TRBV6-6|TRBJ2-1|TRBD1
TGTGCCAGCAGTGGAGGGACAGGGGTGAATGAGCAGTTCTTC
CASSGGTGVNEQFF
>.|TRBV19|TRBJ1-5|TRBD1
TGTGCCAGTGGGAGAGGACAGGGGGTGCGTCAGCCCCAGCATTTT
CASGRGQGVRQPQHF
>.|TRBV5-1|TRBJ1-1|.
TGCGCCAGCAGCTTGGCCGGGGAGAACACTGAAGCTTTCTTT
CASSLAGENTEAFF
>once|TRBV10-1|TRBJ2-7|TRBD1
TGCGCCAGCAGTGGCCAGACAGGGGGCGAGCAGTACTTC
CASSGQTGGEQYF
>.|TRBV6-4|TRBJ2-3|.
TGTGCCAGCAGTGACCGCTCCAGGGGGGAGCAGTATTTT
CASSDRSRGEQYF
>.|TRBV4-2|TRBJ2-3|.
TGTGCCAGCAGCCAAAACCCAGCGGATACGCAGTATTTT
CASSQNPADTQYF
>.|TRBV6-1|TRBJ1-5|.
.
CASSGSLVVQISPSIF
>.|TRBV18|TRBJ2-4|.
TGTGCCAGCTCACCGGAGGCCTTAGACGGCCTGGCCAAAAACATTCAGTACTTC
CASSPEALDGLAKNIQYF
>few|TRBV4-3|TRBJ1-2|.
TGCGCCAGCAGCCAGTACAGGGCCTATGGCTACACCTTC
CASSQYRAYGYTF
>.|TRBV6-4|TRBJ2-1|TRBD2
TGTGCCAGCAGTGTGAGCGGGGGGGCGGGAAATGAGCAGTTCTTC
CASSVSGGAGNEQFF
>.|TRBV27|TRBJ2-1|TRBD2
TGTGCCAGCAGTCCCTTACTAGCGGGGGGCCCCAATGAGCAGTTCTTC
CASSPLLAGGPNEQFF
>.|TRBV4-1|TRBJ2-7|.
TGCGCCAGCAGCCAAGCAGTCGGGGGTACCCCCTACGAGCAGTACTTC
CASSQAVGGTPYEQYF
>.|TRBV14|TRBJ2-7|.
TGTGCCAGCAGCCAACTGGTTGGGGGCCGGTCCGGCGAGCAGTACTTC
CASSQLVGGRSGEQYF
>.|TRBV5-4|TRBJ2-3|TRBD2
TGTGCCAGCAGCTTGCCAGCGGGGGACCCTAGCACAGATACGCAGTATTTT
CASSLPAGDPSTDTQYF
>.|TRBV14|TRBJ1-4|.
TGTGCCAGCAGCCCTCACTGGGGGGGCTATGAAAAACTGTTTTTT
CASSPHWGGYEKLFF
>.|TRBV4-2|TRBJ1-6|.
TGTGCCAGCAGCCAGGATCGACAGGTGAATTCACCCCTCCACTTT
CASSQDRQVNSPLHF
>.|TRBV5-5|TRBJ1-6|.
TGTGCCAGCAGCTTGGTAACCTATAATTCACCCCTCCACTTT
CASSLVTYNSPLHF
>few|TRBV11-2|TRBJ1-3|TRBD1
TGTGCCAGCAGCTCCTTATTACTCCGGGACAGGGGGCTTCGAAACACCATATATTTT
CASSSLLLRDRGLRNTIYF
>once|TRBV21-1|TRBJ1-1|.
TGTGCCAGCAGCACCGGGACAGGGGACGTGAACACTGAAGCTTTCTTT
CASSTGTGDVNTEAFF
>.|TRBV11-3|TRBJ2-5|TRBD1
TGTGCCAGCAGCTATCAGGGGGCGCTCCAAGAGACCCAGTACTTC
CASSYQGALQETQYF